Below, 8 T cell receptor beta chains from the same sample are listed, as sequenced in a study of blood T cell repertoires in COVID-19. Assay: immunoSEQ multiplex PCR; the TCRdb copy retains only in-frame clones and omits some. The sample lists roughly 140,000 clones; under 90% were seen once. The sequenced material came from peripheral blood. The receptor set was obtained from a human donor in a cohort sampled during active COVID-19.

In this sample, this clone turned up a few times. CDR3 sequence (DNA): TGTGCCTGGAGTGTGGGCATGAACACTGAAGCTTTCTTT. This codes for CAWSVGMNTEAFF. The gene calls are TRBV30 and TRBJ1-1; no clear D gene. Germline V gene lookup returns CDR1 GTSNPN and CDR2 SVGIG (reference sequence). The ends were cut back, 0 bases at V and 0 bases at J, with 5 bases in the middle. The CDR3 loop spans 13 amino acids.

CDR3 bases: TGTGCCAGCAGATTCCAGGGGGCTTTAGAAAAACTGTTTTTT. Its protein product is CASRFQGALEKLFF. The chain recombines TRBV2 with TRBJ1-4; 8 bases are shared with TRBD1. J gave up 8 bases and V 6 bases, and 8 bases lay outside the gene matches. Germline V lookup: CDR1 SNHLY, CDR2 FYNNEI. This CDR3 comprises 14 residues.

The chain links TRBV5-1 to TRBJ2-5; D might be TRBD1 (5 bases). CDR1 is SGHRS and CDR2 is YFSETQ in the germline V gene. The V end was cut by 5 bases, the J end by 7 bases, with 21 bases between. This CDR3 comprises 15 residues. In DNA form, the CDR3 reads TGCGCCAGCAGACGTGACAGCATTCAAATATGGACCCAGTACTTC. Translated, it gives CASRRDSIQIWTQYF.

The V call is TRBV29-1, the J call TRBJ2-7; D unclear. Germline-derived CDR1 and CDR2 are SQVTM and ANQGSEA. This CDR3 is 13 amino acids long. The CDR3 DNA follows: TGCAGTGCTGTCACAGTGAGCTCCTACGAGCAGTACTTC. It codes for CSAVTVSSYEQYF.

The rearrangement links TRBV9 to TRBJ2-3; 9 bases are a match to TRBD1. This CDR3 has 14 residues. CDR1 SGDLS and CDR2 YYNGEE come from the germline V gene. Trimming removed 3 bases from V and 3 bases from J; junction bases left unmatched: 2. The CDR3 reads CASSDGQGTDTQYF. In DNA, the CDR3 is TGTGCCAGCAGCGACGGACAGGGGACAGATACGCAGTATTTT.

The CDR3 reads CAGASYNEQFF. Written as DNA, the CDR3 is TGCGCGGGGGCATCCTACAATGAGCAGTTCTTC. The chain carries TRBV29-1 and TRBJ2-1; TRBD2 might be the D (7 bases). The CDR3 covers 11 residues. Germline CDR1 is SQVTM and CDR2 is ANQGSEA.

This sequence joins TRBV28 and TRBJ1-4; 9 bases line up with TRBD1. V shed 6 bases, J shed 7 bases, and the junction held 3 bases outside the gene matches. Germline CDR1 is MDHEN and CDR2 is SYDVKM. CDR3 length: 13 amino acids. This chain's CDR3 is CASRGQGSEKLFF. As DNA, the CDR3 is TGTGCCAGCAGGGGACAGGGCTCTGAAAAACTGTTTTTT.

V usage is TRBV6-2 or TRBV6-3 and J usage is TRBJ1-1; D may be TRBD1 (5 bases). CDR3 length equals 15 residues. The V gene lost 4 bases and the J gene lost 6 bases, with 18 bases spanning the gap. Germline CDR1 MNHEY, CDR2 SVGEGT. The CDR3, as DNA: TGTGCCAGCAGTTTCCGGGCCCCGCAAGGGGCTGAAGCTTTCTTT. It encodes CASSFRAPQGAEAFF.